A selection of T cell receptor beta chains follows, all from one sample in a study of T cell responses to AZD1222 COVID-19 vaccine. Using immunoSEQ multiplex PCR, the repertoire was profiled, and TCRdb retains in-frame clones only, with some absent. Of approximately 70,000 clones detected, roughly 85% appear once; the ten largest clones hold under 3%. The sequences come from peripheral blood, collected on day 0 of AZD1222 vaccination. These receptors originate from an adult in good health. Each CDR3 is given with its conserved first and last residue. The D gene is left open where the match is weak. Expanded clones get a size class; other rows say once, few or many, or leave the size out.

CDR3 DNA	CDR3 protein	clone size	CDR3 length	D gene	V gene	J gene
TGCAGTGCTAGTACAGGGGTCGGGTCACCCCTCCACTTT	CSASTGVGSPLHF	NA	13	TRBD1	TRBV20-1	TRBJ1-6
TGCAGCGTTGAAGATCTGGCGGGTGCTGAAGCTTTCTTT	CSVEDLAGAEAFF	NA	13	NA	TRBV29-1	TRBJ1-1
TGTGCCAGCACCCCCGATCGGGAAGAGACCCAGTACTTC	CASTPDREETQYF	NA	13	NA	TRBV12-3/TRBV12-4	TRBJ2-5
TGTGCCAGCAGCCCGGGACAAGGTTATGGCTACACCTTC	CASSPGQGYGYTF	NA	13	NA	TRBV2	TRBJ1-2
TGCGCCAGCAGCCTCGGACAGGGGGCCACTGAAGCTTTCTTT	CASSLGQGATEAFF	NA	14	TRBD1	TRBV5-1	TRBJ1-1
TGTGCCAGTAGTATAGGGGGGGGCGATGAGCAGTTCTTC	CASSIGGGDEQFF	NA	13	NA	TRBV19	TRBJ2-1
TGTGCCAGCGGGTTAGAGAACACTGAAGCTTTCTTT	CASGLENTEAFF	NA	12	NA	TRBV6-5	TRBJ1-1
TGTGCCAGTAGTAAATCAGAGGGTGAGCAGTTCTTC	CASSKSEGEQFF	NA	12	NA	TRBV19	TRBJ2-1
TGTGCCAGCAGGACCGGGACAGCGAGGGGTAATGAAAAACTGTTTTTT	CASRTGTARGNEKLFF	NA	16	TRBD1	TRBV2	TRBJ1-4
TGTGCCAGCCAACCACCCGTGGGGGCCGGGGAGCTGTTTTTT	CASQPPVGAGELFF	few	14	NA	TRBV7-2	TRBJ2-2
TGTGCCAGCAGAGGGGGCAATCAGCCCCAGCATTTT	CASRGGNQPQHF	NA	12	NA	TRBV25-1	TRBJ1-5
TGTGCCAGCAGCTTGGCCGGCGGGGGTATGGCGAGCTACAATGAGCAGTTCTTC	CASSLAGGGMASYNEQFF	NA	18	TRBD2	TRBV5-4	TRBJ2-1
TGTGCCAGCAGTTTCTTAGGAGAGACCCAGTACTTC	CASSFLGETQYF	NA	12	NA	TRBV28	TRBJ2-5
TGCGCCAGCAGCCCCCAAGACTCTGGGGCCAACGTCCTGACTTTC	CASSPQDSGANVLTF	few	15	NA	TRBV5-1	TRBJ2-6
TGCAGCGTCCAGAGGTCAGGATTTACAGATACGCAGTATTTT	CSVQRSGFTDTQYF	NA	14	NA	TRBV29-1	TRBJ2-3
TGTGCCAGCAGTTTACAGGGGGATCAGCCCCAGCATTTT	CASSLQGDQPQHF	NA	13	TRBD1	TRBV12-3/TRBV12-4	TRBJ1-5
TGTGCCAGCAGCAAAAGGGGGCGACGGGATAACACAGATACGCAGTATTTT	CASSKRGRRDNTDTQYF	NA	17	NA	TRBV21-1	TRBJ2-3